This T cell receptor beta chain was found in a study of cytomegalovirus exposure and HLA in healthy donors. Looking at the study overall: One earlier analysis, a look at approximately 190 million T cells, found roughly 110 million unique TCR beta sequences. Study conclusions and caveats: What a later analysis showed was that several of the most significant clusters appeared linked to common viral pathogens. In an earlier analysis, most TCR beta V segments were productive about 90% or about 30% of the time.

Donors counted as nominally healthy when sampled, yet unrecorded immune exposures were likely. The PCR used 60 Vbeta and 13 Jbeta primers. Sequenced by immunoSEQ multiplex PCR; TCRdb stores in-frame clones only, minus some. The sample records about 160,000 clones, about four fifths being singletons. This clone was seen ten or more times. The antigen is not known. In germline, CDR1 is MNHEY, CDR2 SVGAGI. Trimming removed 6 bases at V and 2 bases at J, with 10 bases between. The CDR3 runs to 14 residues. Source material: PBMCs. The J gene is TRBJ1-4, the V gene TRBV6-5; perhaps TRBD1 as D (6 bases). The sequence was obtained from a girl under 18 in good health and CMV-seropositive. The CDR3 coding sequence is TGTGCCAGCAGGAGGGGGTGGACTAATGAAAAACTGTTTTTT. Translated: CASRRGWTNEKLFF.